These 17 T cell receptor beta chains share one sample of origin, sequenced in a study of blood T cell repertoires in COVID-19. The data were produced by immunoSEQ multiplex PCR, yet TCRdb's version contains in-frame clones alone and is incomplete. Counted here are about 250,000 clones, just over 85% occurring once; the ten biggest clones make up more than 1.2%. Material: peripheral blood. Receptors were obtained from a man older than 75 with acute or convalescent COVID-19.

The chain couples TRBV6-5 to TRBJ2-7; TRBD1 matches 7 bases. The CDR3 is made up of 14 amino acids. With V trimmed by 6 bases and J by 4 bases, 9 bases remained unmatched. Germline-derived CDR1 and CDR2 are MNHEY and SVGAGI. For the CDR3, the DNA is TGTGCCAGCAGCGATCCGGGACAGACTTACGAGCAGTACTTC. Its translation is CASSDPGQTYEQYF.

V usage is TRBV7-2 and J usage is TRBJ2-7, with D possibly being TRBD2 (5 bases). The CDR3 is 16 amino acids. Per the germline V gene, CDR1 is SGHTA and CDR2 is FQGNSA. V was clipped by 2 bases and J by 0 bases, with 14 bases between them. The CDR3 here is CASSLSGTSSSYEQYF. The CDR3 bases are TGTGCCAGCAGCTTATCGGGAACTAGTAGCTCCTACGAGCAGTACTTC.

This clone was observed once. V and J are TRBV10-3 and TRBJ2-2, with TRBD1 identical over 10 bases. J was trimmed by 6 bases and V by 7 bases; bases with no gene match: 8. Germline V gene sequence: CDR1 ENHRY, CDR2 SYGVKD. The CDR3 has 15 amino acids. The CDR3 protein is CAITGDRGSSGELFF. The CDR3 nucleotides read TGTGCCATCACTGGGGACAGGGGATCGTCCGGGGAGCTGTTTTTT.

This clone occurred once. The gene calls are TRBV2 and TRBJ2-7, with 8 bases fitting TRBD1. V shed 8 bases, J shed 3 bases, and the junction held 6 bases outside the gene matches. Germline-derived CDR1 and CDR2 are SNHLY and FYNNEI. The CDR3 covers 13 residues. For the CDR3, the DNA is TGTGCCAGCGAGGGACAGGTGAACTACGAGCAGTACTTC. It yields the protein CASEGQVNYEQYF.

This clone has a single count. V usage is TRBV9 and J usage is TRBJ2-3; D uncertain. The CDR3 runs 14 residues. Per germline, CDR1 SGDLS and CDR2 YYNGEE. Trimming stripped 0 bases from V and 5 bases from J, with 10 bases between. In DNA form, the CDR3 reads TGTGCCAGCAGCGTAGAAATAGCCGGAGATACGCAGTATTTT. This sequence encodes CASSVEIAGDTQYF.

This rearrangement joins TRBV6-1 to TRBJ2-5; D unresolved. Trimming cost V 4 bases and J 5 bases, with 8 bases left between them. This CDR3 is 12 amino acids long. Looked up from germline, CDR1 is MNHNS and CDR2 is SASEGT. The CDR3 sequence is CASSGLGETQYF. Written as DNA, the CDR3 is TGTGCCAGCAGTGGACTCGGGGAGACCCAGTACTTC.

In this sample, this clone turned up once. V is TRBV7-2 and J is TRBJ2-7; tentative D call: TRBD2 (5 bases). Germline V lookup: CDR1 SGHTA, CDR2 FQGNSA. The germline V and J ends were trimmed by 6 bases and 0 bases, with 15 bases remaining between them. This CDR3 is 15 amino acids long. The CDR3 region has the DNA TGTGCCAGCAGGATTCCTGGTGGACTCTCCTACGAGCAGTACTTC. It translates to CASRIPGGLSYEQYF.

This chain joins TRBV12-5 and TRBJ1-2, with D possibly being TRBD1 (6 bases). The germline V gene encodes CDR1 LGHNT and CDR2 FRNRAP. The ends were cut back, 6 bases at V and 3 bases at J, with 17 bases in the middle. This CDR3 has 15 amino acids. CDR3 DNA: TGTGCTAGTGGCGTAAACAGGGTATTTGACTATGGCTACACCTTC. Translation gives CASGVNRVFDYGYTF.

This clone has just a few counts. The rearrangement links TRBV6-6 to TRBJ2-5; no reliable D call. From germline, CDR1 is MNHNY and CDR2 SVGAGI (reference sequence). This CDR3 is built from 12 residues. V lost 4 bases and J lost 4, with 7 bases in between. CDR3 residues: CASSSVSETQYF. In DNA, the CDR3 is TGTGCCAGCAGTTCAGTGTCAGAGACCCAGTACTTC.

The J gene is TRBJ1-5, the V gene TRBV4-1; D call uncertain. CDR3 size: 12 residues. CDR1 MGHRA and CDR2 YSYEKL come from the germline V gene. The V gene lost 4 bases and the J gene lost 6 bases, with 7 bases spanning the gap. The CDR3 spells CASSPPGQPQHF. DNA for the CDR3: TGCGCCAGCAGCCCCCCAGGTCAGCCCCAGCATTTT.

Regarding this clone: A junction end diverges from the germline sequence, so it may reflect a read error. The chain carries TRBV4-2 and TRBJ2-5; D possibly corresponds to TRBD1 (5 bases). This CDR3 has 16 amino acids. CDR1 and CDR2 (germline): LGHNA, YNFKEQ. CDR3 amino acids: CASSQEENWGREAQYF. In DNA, the CDR3 is TGTGCCAGCAGCCAAGAGGAGAACTGGGGCCGAGAGGCCCAGTACTTC.

This chain connects TRBV11-3 to TRBJ2-1; D possibly corresponds to TRBD2 (6 bases). CDR3 length: 15 amino acids. Trimming left V 5 bases short and J 2 bases short, with 13 bases between. Germline V gene sequence: CDR1 SGHNT, CDR2 YENEEA. This CDR3 is CASSRGTAAYNEQFF. CDR3 DNA sequence: TGTGCCAGCAGCAGAGGGACTGCAGCCTACAATGAGCAGTTCTTC.

The chain couples TRBV18 to TRBJ1-2, with a tentative D call TRBD1 (6 bases). This CDR3 has 12 residues. Germline loops: CDR1 KGHSH, CDR2 LQKENI. V was shortened by 4 bases and J by 8 bases, with 11 bases between the two germline ends. CDR3 nucleotide sequence: TGTGCCAGCTCACGGCAGGGGAGAGGCTACACCTTC. Its protein product is CASSRQGRGYTF.

The J gene is TRBJ2-3, the V gene TRBV4-1; TRBD1 might be the D (6 bases). V was cut by 5 bases and J by 3 bases, with 9 bases left in between. Per the germline V gene, CDR1 is MGHRA and CDR2 is YSYEKL. This CDR3 region has 13 residues. This CDR3 reads CASSTTGTDTQYF. CDR3 nucleotide sequence: TGCGCCAGCAGCACAACAGGGACAGATACGCAGTATTTT.

As for this clone: This sample also contains other DNA sequences that code for the same CDR3. The V call is TRBV10-3, the J call TRBJ1-4; a weak D match, TRBD1 (5 bases). CDR1 is ENHRY, CDR2 SYGVKD, per germline. The V end lost 5 bases, the J end lost 8 bases, and 18 bases lay between the germline ends. This CDR3 is built from 15 residues. For the CDR3, the DNA is TGTGCCATCAGTTCAGGGACGGGAGACGGGGAAAAACTGTTTTTT. This codes for CAISSGTGDGEKLFF.

This clone was observed a few times. This chain links TRBV28 with TRBJ1-5, with 9 nucleotides matching TRBD1. This CDR3 contains 14 residues. The V and J ends lost 6 bases and 6 bases, in that order; junction bases with no gene match: 6. Per germline, CDR1 MDHEN and CDR2 SYDVKM. The CDR3 loop is CASRRQGGVQPQHF. The CDR3 nucleotides read TGTGCCAGCAGAAGACAGGGGGGGGTTCAGCCCCAGCATTTT.

V gene TRBV18 combines with J gene TRBJ2-1; 8 bases match TRBD2. CDR1 and CDR2 (germline): KGHSH, LQKENI. The CDR3 consists of 15 residues. V lost 3 bases to trimming and J lost 7 bases; unmatched junction nucleotides: 8. DNA for the CDR3: TGTGCCAGCTCACCCCTCGGGGGGGCAGCGAATGAGCAGTTCTTC. This gives the protein CASSPLGGAANEQFF.